Given below is one TCR beta chain in context. CDR1 is SGHRS, CDR2 YFSETQ, per germline. This CDR3 has 15 amino acids. The J segment lost 2 bases and the V segment lost 4 bases, leaving 7 bases of the junction unmatched. The sample is drawn from a study of blood T cell repertoires in COVID-19. Turning to the study itself: Whether acute or convalescent, the COVID-19 samples came from the United States, Italy and Spain. PBMCs, B-cell-depleted T cells, or T cells provided the cDNA or gDNA that made up the material.

Authors' processing steps: The authors estimated nucleated cell counts from reference gene primer amplification. The table came from immunoSEQ multiplex PCR; TCRdb's copy has only in-frame clones and leaves some out. V and J calls and clone size follow that table, whereas D and trimming were derived from the DNA. The sample contains about 380,000 clones, less than 85% of which appear only once. Sequencing was performed on peripheral blood. J is TRBJ1-1 and V is TRBV5-1; 8 positions match TRBD1. This TCR came from a woman under 30 with acute or convalescent COVID-19. Here the CDR3 reads CASSPRDRTNTEAFF. As DNA, the CDR3 is TGCGCCAGCAGCCCGAGGGACAGGACTAACACTGAAGCTTTCTTT.